One TCR beta chain is described in this entry. Repertoires were sampled repeatedly during chemoradiotherapy. This CDR3 contains 17 residues. Germline-derived CDR1 and CDR2 are LGHNA and YNFKEQ. V was shortened by 5 bases and J by 3 bases, with 23 bases between the two germline ends. These data originate in a study of chemoradiotherapy in HPV16-positive cancers. In the study overall: Candidate HPV-specific T-cell clones and common TCR motifs came from functional assays in two HPV16-positive patients.

The protocol was immunoSEQ multiplex PCR, while the TCRdb copy is restricted to in-frame clones and leaves out a portion. The sample lists around 2,200 clones; roughly 85% were seen once. Material: tumor tissue, obtained from a patient who underwent chemoradiotherapy. The rearrangement joins TRBV4-2 to TRBJ2-7; TRBD1 is a possible D gene (5 bases). The TCR originated in a human donor with HPV-associated anogenital cancer. CDR3 sequence reads: CASSSEGITDNFYEQYF. The CDR3 region has the DNA TGTGCCAGCAGCTCCGAAGGTATTACGGACAACTTCTACGAGCAGTACTTC.